A single T cell receptor (beta chain) is shown here with its context. CDR3 length equals 16 residues. Losses at the gene ends were 0 bases for V and 4 bases for J; bases not matched to a gene: 7. These data are taken from a study of blood T cell repertoires in COVID-19. The repertoire was sequenced with immunoSEQ multiplex PCR; TCRdb's copy has only in-frame clones and lacks some. Among roughly 250,000 clones listed, 70% to 85% were seen once. The sequencing sample was made of peripheral blood. The rearrangement joins TRBV23-1 to TRBJ2-5, with TRBD1 matching 8 bases. TRBV23-1 is annotated as an ORF whose role is uncertain. This clonotype was sampled from a human donor with COVID-19, enrolled during active disease. The donor label of this sample is uncertain. CDR3 amino acids: CASSQSGKGTGETQYF. DNA for the CDR3: TGCGCCAGCAGTCAATCCGGTAAGGGGACAGGAGAGACCCAGTACTTC.